This is a list of T cell receptor beta chains from one sample in a study of T cell responses to AZD1222 COVID-19 vaccine. The data were produced by immunoSEQ multiplex PCR, yet TCRdb's version contains in-frame clones alone and is incomplete. The sample consists of about 130,000 clones, roughly 93% of them appearing once. The sequencing here drew on peripheral blood, taken 28 days after the second AZD1222 dose. All receptors derive from an adult who received the AZD1222 COVID-19 vaccine. The CDR3 runs from the conserved cysteine through the conserved F or W. A D gene is named only where the DNA matches it firmly. Clone size is shown for a subset of rows, as once, few, many or a class of expanded clone.

TRBJ1-5 - TRBV6-1 - TGTGCCAGCAGTGAAGCCAGGGGATGGGTCAATCAGCCCCAGCATTTT CASSEARGWVNQPQHF
TRBJ1-1 - TRBV6-5 TRBD1 TGTGCCAGCAGCACCAGGGGGCTGAACACTGAAGCTTTCTTT CASSTRGLNTEAFF
TRBJ2-7 - TRBV7-9 - TGTGCCAGCAGCTCCCAGACCAGTTCCTACGAGCAGTACTTC CASSSQTSSYEQYF
TRBJ1-2 - TRBV28 - TGTGCCAGCAGGGACAGTAACTATGGCTACACCTTC CASRDSNYGYTF
TRBJ1-2 once TRBV11-2 - TGTGCCAGCAGCCATGCGGGAGACTATGGCTACACCTTC CASSHAGDYGYTF
TRBJ2-6 - TRBV18 TRBD1 TGTGCCAGCTCACCATACCCCTTAAGGACAGGGACCGGGGCCAACGTCCTGACTTTC CASSPYPLRTGTGANVLTF
TRBJ2-7 - TRBV11-2 TRBD1 TGTGCCAGCAGCTTTGTGACAGGGCACGAGCAGTACTTC CASSFVTGHEQYF
TRBJ2-7 - TRBV4-2 - TGTGCCAGCAGCCAAGATCCCGCAGGGACCTACGAGCAGTACTTC CASSQDPAGTYEQYF
TRBJ2-7 - TRBV6-1 - TGTGCCAGCAGTGAATTATGGGGGACGGGATACTACGAGCAGTACTTC CASSELWGTGYYEQYF
TRBJ2-7 - TRBV2 - TGTGCCAGCAGGGGGGCCAGCGGCCACTCCTACGAGCAGTACTTC CASRGASGHSYEQYF
TRBJ1-1 - TRBV5-1 TRBD1 TGCGCCAGCAGCTCGGGACAGCCGAACACTGAAGCTTTCTTT CASSSGQPNTEAFF
TRBJ1-3 - TRBV19 - TGTGCCAGTAGTATACCGGGCTACTCTGGAAACACCATATATTTT CASSIPGYSGNTIYF
TRBJ1-2 - TRBV6-5 - TGTGCCAGCAGTAACGGACAGCTAAAAGGCTACACCTTC CASSNGQLKGYTF
TRBJ2-7 - TRBV5-1 TRBD2 TGCGCCAGCGCTGCAGCGGGAGGGCCGGTCGAGCAGTACTTC CASAAAGGPVEQYF
TRBJ1-1 - TRBV19 TRBD1 TGTGCCAGTAGTAGGACAGGGGGGGGTGAAGCTTTCTTT CASSRTGGGEAFF
TRBJ2-5 - TRBV3-1/TRBV3-2 - TGTGCCAGCAGCCAGGGGTCGGCGGGGACCCAGTACTTC CASSQGSAGTQYF
TRBJ1-2 - TRBV30 - TGTGCCCTATCGCAGGGTGGCTATGGCTACACCTTC CALSQGGYGYTF
TRBJ2-1 - TRBV2 TRBD2 TGTGCCAGCAGTGAAGGTGCCCGGTCGGCGGGGACTAGCGGTTTCTACAATGAGCAGTTCTTC CASSEGARSAGTSGFYNEQFF
TRBJ2-1 - TRBV27 - TGTGCCAGCAGCCGGACATGGGTCGACAGCCGCTCGAACCTGCAGTTCTTC CASSRTWVDSRSNLQFF
TRBJ2-7 - TRBV30 - TGTGCCTGGAGTCCGGGTGGGGTCGAGCAGTACTTC CAWSPGGVEQYF
TRBJ2-1 - TRBV9 - TGTGCCAGCAGCGTAGGAAGAGGCCGCTCCTACAATGAGCAGTTCTTC CASSVGRGRSYNEQFF
TRBJ1-1 - TRBV28 - TGTGCCAGCAAGGCAGTCCTTGAAGCTTTCTTT CASKAVLEAFF
TRBJ1-2 - TRBV9 - TGTGCCAGCAGCGTAGGTCCCGGGAGCGACTATGGCTACACCTTC CASSVGPGSDYGYTF
TRBJ1-3 - TRBV5-1 - TGCGCCAGCAGCTTGGTAGGGGTTGGAAACACCATATATTTT CASSLVGVGNTIYF
TRBJ2-3 - TRBV29-1 TRBD2 TGCAGCGTTGTTGTAGCGGGAGGCAGCACAGATACGCAGTATTTT CSVVVAGGSTDTQYF
TRBJ2-5 - TRBV27 - TGTGCCAGCAGTTTATTCGGCTCCCAAGAGACCCAGTACTTC CASSLFGSQETQYF
TRBJ2-3 - TRBV5-1 - TGCGCCAGCAGCCCTACGGGTCCTTCTAGCACAGATACGCAGTATTTT CASSPTGPSSTDTQYF
TRBJ1-5 - TRBV7-9 TRBD1 TGTGCCAGCAGCTTGGCCGGGACAGAGAGCAATCAGCCCCAGCATTTT CASSLAGTESNQPQHF
TRBJ2-3 - TRBV5-1 TRBD2 TGCGCCAGCAGCGGGTCTAGCGGGAGCCGGACAGATACGCAGTATTTT CASSGSSGSRTDTQYF
TRBJ2-7 - TRBV21-1 - TGTGCCAGCAGCACGTCAGAAAGGGGTTCATGGAAGGATGGAATCTCCTACGAGCAGTACTTC CASSTSERGSWKDGISYEQYF
TRBJ2-7 once TRBV5-6 - TGTGCCAGCAGCTTGGACCGCTACGAGCAGTACTTC CASSLDRYEQYF
TRBJ1-1 - TRBV3-1/TRBV3-2 - TGTGCCAGCCGGGGCATGAACACTGAAGCTTTCTTT CASRGMNTEAFF
TRBJ1-4 - TRBV29-1 - TGCAGCGTCCGTCGGGGGGAAGAAAAACTGTTTTTT CSVRRGEEKLFF
TRBJ2-3 - TRBV6-5 - TGTGCCAGCAGTTGGACGACTAGCACAGATACGCAGTATTTT CASSWTTSTDTQYF
TRBJ2-1 once TRBV7-2 - TGTGCCAGCAGCCAGGTAGTCGATGAGCAGTTCTTC CASSQVVDEQFF
TRBJ2-3 - TRBV5-1 TRBD1 TGCGCCAGCAGCTTGGGGGGACAGGGAGCTTCAGATACGCAGTATTTT CASSLGGQGASDTQYF
TRBJ1-2 - TRBV5-4 TRBD1 TGTGCCAGCAGCTTCATCCGGGACAGGGCGGACTATGGCTACACCTTC CASSFIRDRADYGYTF
TRBJ2-7 - TRBV28 - TGTGCCAGCAGCCAGGGGTTGCTGGCCGAGCAGTACTTC CASSQGLLAEQYF
TRBJ2-5 - TRBV25-1 - TGTGCCAGCAGTGAATTAAGGGCCCAAGAGACCCAGTACTTC CASSELRAQETQYF
TRBJ2-7 - TRBV27 - TGTGCCAGCAGTCTGGGGTTCGAGCAGTACTTC CASSLGFEQYF
TRBJ1-6 - TRBV7-3 - TGTGCCAGCAGCCCAGCCCCGAGCTCCTATAATTCACCCCTCCACTTT CASSPAPSSYNSPLHF
TRBJ1-4 - TRBV28 - TGTGCCAGCAGTTTTCGGCAGACAACTAATGAAAAACTGTTTTTT CASSFRQTTNEKLFF
TRBJ1-1 - TRBV19 - TGTGCCAGTAGCGACAGGTTGAACACTGAAGCTTTCTTT CASSDRLNTEAFF
TRBJ2-6 - TRBV25-1 - TGTGCCAGCGAGGGAACTGCTGGGGCCAACGTCCTGACTTTC CASEGTAGANVLTF
TRBJ2-7 - TRBV18 - TGTGCCAGCTCCCCTGAACGACAGCTGACCCACGAGCAGTACTTC CASSPERQLTHEQYF
TRBJ2-1 once TRBV30 TRBD2 TGTGCCTGGAATAGCGGGGGTCCCTACAATGAGCAGTTCTTC CAWNSGGPYNEQFF
TRBJ1-1 - TRBV4-1 - TGCGCCAGCAGCCAAGGATCAGTCACTGAAGCTTTCTTT CASSQGSVTEAFF
TRBJ1-1 - TRBV5-1 - TGCGCCAGCAGCCCGGATCTGCTATCTGAAGCTTTCTTT CASSPDLLSEAFF
TRBJ1-3 few TRBV6-1 - TGTGCCAGCAGTGAAGCGACTCCATTCGGAATTATCTCTGGAAACACCATATATTTT CASSEATPFGIISGNTIYF
TRBJ2-1 - TRBV6-5 TRBD1 TGTGCCAGCAGTTCACGAGGGACAGGGCTGTATAGTGAGCAGTTCTTC CASSSRGTGLYSEQFF
TRBJ2-2 - TRBV28 - TGTGCCAGCAGTTTAAACAGGGCGTCCGGGGAGCTGTTTTTT CASSLNRASGELFF
TRBJ1-1 - TRBV9 - TGTGCCAGCAGCGTATATGGGGGCTTCACTGAAGCTTTCTTT CASSVYGGFTEAFF
TRBJ2-7 few TRBV2 TRBD1 TGTGCCAGCGGTCGGGACAGGAGCCCCGAGCAGTACTTC CASGRDRSPEQYF
TRBJ2-7 - TRBV5-1 - TGCGCCAGCAGCTTCCTCCAGCGCCCGTACGAGCAGTACTTC CASSFLQRPYEQYF
TRBJ2-5 - TRBV2 TRBD2 TGTGCCAGCGGTAGAGCGGGAGCGGAAGAGACCCAGTACTTC CASGRAGAEETQYF
TRBJ2-7 - TRBV6-4 - TGTGCCAGCAGTGACTGTGGGAAATACGAGCAGTACTTC CASSDCGKYEQYF
TRBJ2-1 - TRBV11-3 TRBD2 TGTGCCAGCAGCTTAGATTCTAGCGGGAGTAATGAGCAGTTCTTC CASSLDSSGSNEQFF